The 30 T cell receptor beta chains listed next were all sequenced from one sample in a study of T cell responses to AZD1222 COVID-19 vaccine (dated by TCRdb to the early 2020s). Libraries were prepared through the immunoSEQ multiplex PCR assay. Sourced from immuneACCESS, this table was stored by TCRdb with only in-frame sequences that have V and J called. A share of the clones is absent; for the studies checked, an unresolved V gene accounts for under half, and the remainder has no known explanation. Recorded for this sample are 150,000 to 200,000 clones; about 92% of them occurred a single time. Around 2.3% of the sample goes to the ten largest clones. Explained via the paper, the time point label denotes: baseline before first vaccination. The sequences come from peripheral blood, collected on day 0 of AZD1222 vaccination. These receptors were collected from an adult in good health.

The chain combines TRBV11-3 with TRBJ2-1, with a weak D call TRBD2 (5 bases). CDR1 and CDR2 from the germline V gene are SGHNT and YENEEA. The CDR3 covers 15 residues. Trimming took 2 bases from V and 7 from J, leaving 15 bases between them. In nucleotides, the CDR3 is TGTGCCAGCAGCTTACGTCCTAGCTCCCTTAATGAGCAGTTCTTC. Translating it yields CASSLRPSSLNEQFF. The whole variable domain, filled in from reference TRBV11-3 and TRBJ2-1, reads EAGVVQSPRYKIIEKKQPVAFWCNPISGHNTLYWYLQNLGQGPELLIRYENEEAVDDSQLPKDRFSAERLKGVDSTLKIQPAELGDSAVYLCASSLRPSSLNEQFFGPGTRLTVL.

The gene calls are TRBV6-6 and TRBJ1-4; 10 bases line up with TRBD1. CDR3 length: 15 residues. Germline V gene sequence: CDR1 MNHNY, CDR2 SVGAGI (reference sequence). The V gene end was trimmed by 4 bases and the J gene end by 8 bases; junction bases not matched to a gene: 7. In nucleotides, the CDR3 is TGTGCCAGCAGTTTCGACAGGGGGCGCCCCGAAAAACTGTTTTTT. This codes for CASSFDRGRPEKLFF.

As concerns this clone: Other DNA variants within this sample encode the same CDR3. The rearrangement links TRBV5-6 to TRBJ1-2; perhaps TRBD1 as D (5 bases). The CDR3 extends over 13 amino acids. Trimming took 2 bases from V and 2 from J, leaving 7 bases between them. CDR1 SGHDT and CDR2 YYEEEE come from the germline V gene. The CDR3 sequence is CASSLGENYGYTF. The CDR3 DNA reads as TGTGCCAGCAGCTTAGGGGAAAACTATGGCTACACCTTC.

The genes are TRBV27 and TRBJ2-7; 7 bases line up with TRBD1. Unmatched junction bases numbered 4, after V lost 3 bases and J lost 5 bases. The CDR3 length is 13 residues. Per the germline V gene, CDR1 is MNHEY and CDR2 is SMNVEV (reference sequence). CDR3 in DNA: TGTGCCAGCAGTTTGACAGGGTTCAACGAGCAGTACTTC. Protein: CASSLTGFNEQYF.

The V and J genes are TRBV6-6 and TRBJ1-2; D gene ambiguous. Trimming pared 2 bases from V and 1 base from J, leaving 8 bases between. Germline loops: CDR1 MNHNY, CDR2 SVGAGI (reference sequence). The CDR3 runs 14 residues. In DNA form, the CDR3 reads TGTGCCAGCAGTTACGGGCGGAATAACTATGGCTACACCTTC. Encoded protein: CASSYGRNNYGYTF.

V gene TRBV6-5 combines with J gene TRBJ1-1; 7 nucleotides line up with TRBD1. Germline lookup yields CDR1 MNHEY and CDR2 SVGAGI. V gave up 7 bases and J gave up 1 base; unmatched junction bases: 9. CDR3 length equals 15 residues. As DNA, the CDR3 is TGTGCCAGCATTCACAGGGGAAGGGCGAACACTGAAGCTTTCTTT. Residues: CASIHRGRANTEAFF.

V is TRBV6-5 and J is TRBJ2-7; D might be TRBD1 (5 bases). Between the trimmed V and J ends, which lost 2 bases and 2 bases, there was a span of 10 bases. Per germline, CDR1 MNHEY and CDR2 SVGAGI. The CDR3 loop spans 14 amino acids. CDR3 amino acids: CASSYTGQAYEQYF. CDR3 nucleotide sequence: TGTGCCAGCAGTTACACCGGACAAGCCTACGAGCAGTACTTC.

The gene calls are TRBV18 and TRBJ1-1; weak D call: TRBD1 (5 bases). Trimming left V 0 bases short and J 7 bases short, with 9 bases between. Germline assignment: CDR1 KGHSH and CDR2 LQKENI. The CDR3 is 13 amino acids. Here the CDR3 DNA reads TGTGCCAGCTCACCACCAGGGGACCGTGAAGCTTTCTTT. This translates into CASSPPGDREAFF.

In nucleotides, the CDR3 is TGTGCCAGCGCAAGGGCTAACTATGGCTACACCTTC. Protein product: CASARANYGYTF. This chain uses TRBV6-5 with TRBJ1-2; no firm D call. CDR3 length: 12 residues. Looked up from germline, CDR1 is MNHEY and CDR2 is SVGAGI. The germline V and J ends were trimmed by 8 bases and 0 bases, with 7 bases remaining between them.

This clone has just one count. CDR3 residues: CASSVDGGDHRETQYF. The CDR3, as DNA: TGTGCCAGCAGCGTAGACGGGGGGGACCACCGGGAGACCCAGTACTTC. The chain links TRBV9 to TRBJ2-5; 8 bases line up with TRBD2. Per the germline V gene, CDR1 is SGDLS and CDR2 is YYNGEE. The CDR3 has 16 residues. Losses at the gene ends were 0 bases for V and 5 bases for J; bases not matched to a gene: 9.

The chain links TRBV10-3 to TRBJ2-7; TRBD1 aligns across 8 bases. Per the germline V gene, CDR1 is ENHRY and CDR2 is SYGVKD. V shed 6 bases, J shed 7 bases, and the junction held 8 bases outside the gene matches. This CDR3 has 13 residues. The CDR3 DNA reads TGTGCCATCAGCCGGGACAGGCGCGGGGAGCAGTACTTC. Its protein product is CAISRDRRGEQYF.

The chain carries TRBV19 and TRBJ1-2; 7 bases are a match to TRBD1. The CDR3 spans 13 residues. In germline, CDR1 is LNHDA, CDR2 SQIVND (reference sequence). Trimming cost V 10 bases and J 3 bases; bases outside gene matches: 8. This CDR3 is CATRTGVDYGYTF. The CDR3 DNA reads as TGTGCCACCAGGACAGGAGTAGACTATGGCTACACCTTC.

CDR3 sequence: CASSLALDEKLFF. CDR3 DNA sequence: TGTGCCAGCAGTTTAGCGCTCGATGAAAAACTGTTTTTT. The chain uses TRBV12-3 or TRBV12-4 and TRBJ1-4; D is ambiguous. V lost 0 bases and J lost 6, with 5 bases in between. The CDR3 length is 13 residues.

This chain connects TRBV5-1 to TRBJ1-2; maybe TRBD1 (6 bases). The CDR3 has 14 amino acids. Germline CDR1 is SGHRS and CDR2 is YFSETQ. V was shortened by 3 bases and J by 8 bases, with 17 bases between the two germline ends. The DNA of the CDR3 is TGCGCCAGCAGCTGGGAGAACAGGGAACGGGGCTACACCTTC. It yields the protein CASSWENRERGYTF.

The chain combines TRBV3-1 (or the pseudogene TRBV3-2) with TRBJ1-5, with a possible D match to TRBD1 (5 bases). The germline V and J ends were trimmed by 1 base and 5 bases, with 9 bases remaining between them. Germline V CDR1 and CDR2: LGHDT, YNNKEL (reference sequence). This CDR3 is 14 amino acids long. CDR3 in DNA: TGTGCCAGCAGCCAAGGGACAAGGGATCAGCCCCAGCATTTT. Its translation: CASSQGTRDQPQHF.

The rearrangement links TRBV7-2 to TRBJ2-3; 7 bases are shared with TRBD2. The CDR3 has 15 residues. Germline-derived CDR1 and CDR2 are SGHTA and FQGNSA. With V trimmed by 4 bases and J by 6 bases, 10 bases remained unmatched. CDR3 protein: CASSSAGELPDTQYF. The DNA of the CDR3 is TGTGCCAGCAGCTCGGCGGGGGAACTCCCCGATACGCAGTATTTT. The full variable domain, with the rest looked up from reference TRBV7-2 and TRBJ2-3, is GAGVSQSPSNKVTEKGKDVELRCDPISGHTALYWYRQSLGQGLEFLIYFQGNSAPDKSGLPSDRFSAERTGGSVSTLTIQRTQQEDSAVYLCASSSAGELPDTQYFGPGTRLTVL.

This chain links TRBV7-2 with TRBJ2-7; the D gene is possibly TRBD2 (6 bases). Germline-derived CDR1 and CDR2 are SGHTA and FQGNSA. V was trimmed by 1 base and J by 4 bases, leaving 14 bases between them. This CDR3 comprises 15 residues. The CDR3: CASSLEEGTYYEQYF. CDR3 nucleotide sequence: TGTGCCAGCAGCTTAGAGGAGGGGACCTATTACGAGCAGTACTTC.

The chain has TRBV6-6 and TRBJ1-2, with 10 bases aligning to TRBD1. V was pared by 4 bases and J by 4 bases, with 6 bases of the junction left unmatched. The length of the CDR3 is 15 residues. The germline V gene encodes CDR1 MNHNY and CDR2 SVGAGI (reference sequence). CDR3 region: CASSFGDRGSYGYTF. The CDR3 DNA reads TGTGCCAGCAGTTTTGGGGACAGGGGAAGCTATGGCTACACCTTC.

The chain has TRBV2 and TRBJ2-1; no clear D gene. Germline V CDR1 and CDR2: SNHLY, FYNNEI. The CDR3 is 12 amino acids. V was trimmed by 3 bases and J by 7 bases, leaving 7 bases between them. The DNA for the CDR3 is TGTGCCAGCAGTGACCACAGAAATGAGCAGTTCTTC. Translated: CASSDHRNEQFF.

This chain's CDR3 is CAISDLSGGTDTQYF. CDR3 coding DNA: TGTGCCATCAGTGACCTTAGCGGGGGCACAGATACGCAGTATTTT. The genes are TRBV10-3 and TRBJ2-3, with 8 positions matching TRBD2. This CDR3 contains 15 residues. J gave up 1 base and V 3 bases, and 3 bases lay outside the gene matches. Germline V lookup: CDR1 ENHRY, CDR2 SYGVKD.

The chain uses TRBV19 and TRBJ1-5; 8 positions agree with TRBD1. The CDR3 runs to 14 residues. The trim removed 3 bases at V and 6 bases at J, leaving 4 bases unmatched. Germline V CDR1 and CDR2: LNHDA, SQIVND (reference sequence). DNA for the CDR3: TGTGCCAGTAGTATGACAGGGGTCGGTCAGCCCCAGCATTTT. Amino acids: CASSMTGVGQPQHF.

The V gene is TRBV27, the J gene TRBJ1-5, with D hard to call. The CDR3 has 13 amino acids. The V and J ends lost 6 bases and 3 bases respectively, with 9 bases between them. Looked up from germline, CDR1 is MNHEY and CDR2 is SMNVEV (reference sequence). CDR3 protein: CASRWTYNQPQHF. For the CDR3, the DNA is TGTGCCAGCAGGTGGACTTACAATCAGCCCCAGCATTTT.

V usage is TRBV5-4 and J usage is TRBJ1-4; the match to TRBD1 covers 8 bases. There are 15 residues in the CDR3. V lost 4 bases to trimming and J lost 0 bases; unmatched junction nucleotides: 2. Germline V lookup: CDR1 SGHNT, CDR2 YYREEE (reference sequence). In DNA, the CDR3 is TGTGCCAGCAGCAGGGGACAGGCAACTAATGAAAAACTGTTTTTT. Protein: CASSRGQATNEKLFF.

The chain employs TRBV25-1 and TRBJ2-7, with TRBD2 matching over 10 bases. This CDR3 spans 13 amino acids. Trimming took 5 bases from V and 3 from J; bases not matched to a gene: 1. Germline V gene data show CDR1 as MGHDK and CDR2 as SYGVNS. For the CDR3, the DNA is TGTGCCAGCAGTCGACTAGCGGGCTACGAGCAGTACTTC. Translation: CASSRLAGYEQYF.

This CDR3 reads CASTPTELSEQYF. The CDR3 DNA follows: TGTGCCAGCACCCCGACCGAGCTAAGCGAGCAGTACTTC. V is TRBV6-5 and J is TRBJ2-7; D remains unclear. With 7 bases removed from V and 6 bases from J, the gap between germline ends came to 16 bases. The CDR3 length is 13 residues. Germline-derived CDR1 and CDR2 are MNHEY and SVGAGI.

The J gene is TRBJ2-2, the V gene TRBV5-1; maybe TRBD2 (6 bases). CDR1 and CDR2 (germline): SGHRS, YFSETQ. The V end lost 4 bases, the J end lost 4 bases, and 11 bases lay between the germline ends. The CDR3 spans 14 residues. CDR3 coding DNA: TGCGCCAGCAGCGGCGGGGATAGCACCGGGGAGCTGTTTTTT. It translates to CASSGGDSTGELFF.

The chain has TRBV19 and TRBJ2-5, with D possibly matching TRBD1 (5 bases). CDR1 and CDR2 (germline): LNHDA, SQIVND (reference sequence). This CDR3 comprises 14 residues. V was clipped by 5 bases and J by 3 bases, with 13 bases between them. CDR3 region: CASSVDSGEETQYF. CDR3 coding DNA: TGTGCCAGTAGTGTCGACAGTGGAGAAGAGACCCAGTACTTC.

V usage is TRBV23-1 and J usage is TRBJ1-2; D is ambiguous. TRBV23-1 is annotated as an ORF whose role is uncertain. The CDR3 has 13 amino acids. The V and J ends lost 8 bases and 3 bases respectively, with 13 bases between them. The CDR3 here is CASDRQRHYGYTF. The DNA of the CDR3 is TGCGCCAGCGATAGGCAGAGGCACTATGGCTACACCTTC.

This rearrangement joins TRBV4-2 to TRBJ1-6; D perhaps matches TRBD1 (6 bases). This CDR3 is 15 amino acids long. V was clipped by 5 bases and J by 7 bases, with 15 bases between them. Germline-derived CDR1 and CDR2 are LGHNA and YNFKEQ. The CDR3 protein is CASSVSRGPNSPLHF. DNA of the CDR3: TGTGCCAGCAGCGTGAGCAGGGGCCCAAATTCACCCCTCCACTTT.

The chain recombines TRBV5-4 with TRBJ1-1; no clear D. CDR1 and CDR2 from the germline V gene are SGHNT and YYREEE (reference sequence). Trimming left V 0 bases short and J 1 base short, with 7 bases between. The CDR3 runs 14 residues. DNA for the CDR3: TGTGCCAGCAGCTTGGCCAACGAGAACACTGAAGCTTTCTTT. Translation: CASSLANENTEAFF.